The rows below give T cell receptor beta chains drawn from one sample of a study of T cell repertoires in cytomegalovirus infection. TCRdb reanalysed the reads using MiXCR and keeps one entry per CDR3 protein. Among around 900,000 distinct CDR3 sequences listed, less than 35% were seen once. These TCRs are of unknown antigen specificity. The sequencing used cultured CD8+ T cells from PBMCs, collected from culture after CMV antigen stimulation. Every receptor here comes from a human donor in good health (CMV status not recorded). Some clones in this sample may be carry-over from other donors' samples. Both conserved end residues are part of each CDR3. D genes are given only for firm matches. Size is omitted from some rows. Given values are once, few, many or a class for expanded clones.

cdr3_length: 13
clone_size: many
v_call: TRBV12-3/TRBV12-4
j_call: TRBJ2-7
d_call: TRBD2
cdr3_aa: CASSMGLAGEQYF
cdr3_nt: TGTGCCAGCAGTATGGGACTAGCGGGGGAGCAGTACTTC

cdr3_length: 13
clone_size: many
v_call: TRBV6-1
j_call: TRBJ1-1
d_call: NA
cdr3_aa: CASSHTGNTEAFF
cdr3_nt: TGTGCCAGCAGTCATACAGGGAACACTGAAGCTTTCTTT

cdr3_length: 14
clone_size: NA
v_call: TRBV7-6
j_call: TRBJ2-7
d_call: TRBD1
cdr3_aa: CASSSPGQGSEQYF
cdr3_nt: TGTGCCAGCAGCTCGCCGGGACAGGGGTCCGAGCAGTACTTC

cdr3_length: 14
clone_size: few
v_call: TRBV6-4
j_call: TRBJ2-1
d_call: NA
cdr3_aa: CASSEEGSYNEQFF
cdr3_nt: TGTGCCAGCAGTGAAGAGGGCTCCTACAATGAGCAGTTCTTC

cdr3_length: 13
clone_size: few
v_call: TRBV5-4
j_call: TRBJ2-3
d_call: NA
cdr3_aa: CASSFRGPDTQYF
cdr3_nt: TGTGCCAGCAGCTTTCGGGGTCCAGATACGCAGTATTTT

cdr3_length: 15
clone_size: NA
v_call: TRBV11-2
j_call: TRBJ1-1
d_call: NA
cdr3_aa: CASSRVAGVNTEAFF
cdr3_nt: TGTGCCAGCAGCCGAGTAGCAGGGGTGAACACTGAAGCTTTCTTT

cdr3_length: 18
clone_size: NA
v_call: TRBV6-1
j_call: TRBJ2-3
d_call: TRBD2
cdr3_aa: CASSEVWAGGTSTDTQYF
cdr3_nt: TGTGCCAGCAGTGAAGTATGGGCGGGGGGTACTAGCACAGATACGCAGTATTTT

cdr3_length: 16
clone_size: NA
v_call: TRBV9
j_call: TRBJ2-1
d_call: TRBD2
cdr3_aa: CASSVALAGAYNEQFF
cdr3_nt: TGTGCCAGCAGCGTAGCTCTAGCGGGGGCCTACAATGAGCAGTTCTTC

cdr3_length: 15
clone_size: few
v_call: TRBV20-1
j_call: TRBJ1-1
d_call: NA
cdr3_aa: CSARSYRESFTEAFF
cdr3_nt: TGCAGTGCTAGGTCATACAGGGAAAGTTTCACTGAAGCTTTCTTT

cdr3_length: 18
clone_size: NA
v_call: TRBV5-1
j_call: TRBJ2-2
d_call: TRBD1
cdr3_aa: CASSFLNRQGAVTGELFF
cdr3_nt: TGCGCCAGCAGCTTCCTGAACCGACAGGGGGCGGTCACCGGGGAGCTGTTTTTT

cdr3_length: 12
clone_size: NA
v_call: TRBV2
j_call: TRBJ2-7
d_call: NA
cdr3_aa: CASSDGSYEQYF
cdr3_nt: TGTGCCAGCAGTGACGGCTCCTACGAGCAGTACTTC

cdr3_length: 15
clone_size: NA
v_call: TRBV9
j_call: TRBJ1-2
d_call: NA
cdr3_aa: CASSGGGRAFDGYTF
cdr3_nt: TGTGCCAGCAGCGGAGGGGGACGAGCGTTCGATGGCTACACCTTC

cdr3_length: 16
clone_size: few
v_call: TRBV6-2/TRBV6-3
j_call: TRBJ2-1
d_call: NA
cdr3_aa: CASKKGGGSSYNEQFF
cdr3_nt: TGTGCCAGCAAAAAAGGTGGGGGAAGCTCCTACAATGAGCAGTTCTTC

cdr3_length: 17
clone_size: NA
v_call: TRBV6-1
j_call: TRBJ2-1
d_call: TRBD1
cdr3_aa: CASSEVFRGQGVGEQFF
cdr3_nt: TGTGCCAGCAGTGAAGTTTTCAGGGGACAGGGGGTGGGTGAGCAGTTCTTC

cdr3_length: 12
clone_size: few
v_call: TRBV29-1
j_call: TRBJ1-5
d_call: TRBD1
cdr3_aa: CSVVMGTGGVHF
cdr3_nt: TGCAGCGTTGTGATGGGGACAGGAGGGGTGCATTTT

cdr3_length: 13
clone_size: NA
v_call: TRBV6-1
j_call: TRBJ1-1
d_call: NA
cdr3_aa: CASSYSPYTEAFF
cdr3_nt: TGTGCCAGCAGTTACAGTCCCTACACTGAAGCTTTCTTT

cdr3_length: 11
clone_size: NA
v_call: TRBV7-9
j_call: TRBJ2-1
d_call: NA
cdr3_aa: CARGAGNEQFF
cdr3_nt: TGTGCCAGGGGGGCGGGCAATGAGCAGTTCTTC

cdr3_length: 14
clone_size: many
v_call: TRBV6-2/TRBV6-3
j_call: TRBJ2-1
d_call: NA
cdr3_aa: CASKGLPTYNEQFF
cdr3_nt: TGTGCCAGCAAAGGACTTCCCACCTACAATGAGCAGTTCTTC